This is a list of T cell receptor beta chains from one sample in a study of early T cells in non-severe SARS-CoV-2 infection. TCRdb reanalysed the 5' RACE reads using MiXCR and keeps one entry per CDR3 protein. The sample records 40,000 to 55,000 distinct CDR3 sequences, approximately 9.4% being singletons. The sample taken for sequencing was whole blood. The receptors were gathered from an adult who was a healthcare worker with PCR-confirmed SARS-CoV-2 infection or an uninfected control (not recorded which). Both conserved end residues are part of each CDR3. The order of the fields is J gene, V gene, clone size, D gene, CDR3 protein, CDR3 DNA. The D gene is left open where the match is weak. The size field is filled for only some rows; it gives once, few, many or a size class.

TRBJ1-1 TRBV25-1 many - CAIQGPMDTEAFF TGTGCCATCCAGGGACCGATGGACACTGAAGCTTTCTTT
TRBJ2-3 TRBV7-3 many - CASSSPLSAASTDTQYF TGTGCCAGCAGCTCCCCACTTTCAGCGGCCAGCACAGATACGCAGTATTTT
TRBJ1-1 TRBV20-1 once - CSAPDRGAFF TGCAGTGCCCCCGACCGCGGGGCTTTCTTT
TRBJ1-1 TRBV29-1 many - CSVEPLGGVNTEAFF TGCAGCGTTGAGCCCCTAGGGGGGGTGAACACTGAAGCTTTCTTT
TRBJ2-1 TRBV2 few - CASRRLGLTYNEQFF TGTGCCAGCAGGAGGTTGGGGCTAACGTACAATGAGCAGTTCTTC
TRBJ2-7 TRBV28 - - CASSFWSASAFPQYF TGTGCCAGCAGTTTTTGGTCGGCGTCCGCCTTTCCGCAGTACTTC
TRBJ1-1 TRBV5-1 many - CASSPREVNTEAFF TGCGCCAGCAGCCCCCGGGAAGTGAACACTGAAGCTTTCTTT
TRBJ2-7 TRBV10-2 few TRBD1 CASSEDRGKSPYEQYF TGCGCCAGCAGTGAGGACAGGGGGAAGAGCCCCTACGAGCAGTACTTC
TRBJ1-5 TRBV28 many TRBD1 CASKLGTAYSNQPQHF TGTGCCAGTAAACTCGGGACAGCTTATAGCAATCAGCCCCAGCATTTT
TRBJ2-3 TRBV13 few TRBD2 CASSLDTSGEDTQYF TGTGCCAGCAGCTTAGATACTAGCGGGGAAGATACGCAGTATTTT
TRBJ1-1 TRBV7-9 few - CASSRGKTEAFF TGTGCCAGCAGCCGGGGAAAAACTGAAGCTTTCTTT
TRBJ2-5 TRBV12-3/TRBV12-4 few - CASSLYPQETQYF TGTGCCAGCAGTTTATACCCCCAAGAGACCCAGTACTTC
TRBJ1-1 TRBV19 - TRBD1 CASSIQGGNTEAFF TGTGCCAGTAGTATACAGGGGGGCAACACTGAAGCTTTCTTT
TRBJ2-3 TRBV15 many - CATSRRTVAADTQYF TGTGCCACCAGCAGGAGGACAGTAGCCGCAGATACGCAGTATTTT
TRBJ2-3 TRBV4-2 - TRBD2 CASSQELAGGTDTQYF TGTGCCAGCAGCCAAGAACTAGCGGGAGGAACAGATACGCAGTATTTT